The text below deals with one T cell receptor (beta chain). The repertoire was sequenced with immunoSEQ multiplex PCR; TCRdb's copy has only in-frame clones and lacks some. There are roughly 38,000 clones in the sample; 90% to 95% occur only once, and around 8.1% lies in the top ten. These data belong to a study of T cell changes during pregnancy in multiple sclerosis. The germline CDR1 and CDR2 sequences are SQVTM and ANQGSEA. This CDR3 has 15 amino acids. Trimming took off 0 bases at V and 2 bases at J, with 14 bases between the two ends. The V and J genes are TRBV29-1 and TRBJ2-7, with TRBD1 as a possible D gene (5 bases). This receptor was identified in a female donor with multiple sclerosis, enrolled in a pregnancy study. The sequenced sample was CD8+ T cells from peripheral blood mononuclear cells, obtained in the third trimester of pregnancy. CDR3 DNA: TGCAGCGTTGAAGACCAACAGGCCGAAACCTACGAGCAGTACTTC. This encodes CSVEDQQAETYEQYF.